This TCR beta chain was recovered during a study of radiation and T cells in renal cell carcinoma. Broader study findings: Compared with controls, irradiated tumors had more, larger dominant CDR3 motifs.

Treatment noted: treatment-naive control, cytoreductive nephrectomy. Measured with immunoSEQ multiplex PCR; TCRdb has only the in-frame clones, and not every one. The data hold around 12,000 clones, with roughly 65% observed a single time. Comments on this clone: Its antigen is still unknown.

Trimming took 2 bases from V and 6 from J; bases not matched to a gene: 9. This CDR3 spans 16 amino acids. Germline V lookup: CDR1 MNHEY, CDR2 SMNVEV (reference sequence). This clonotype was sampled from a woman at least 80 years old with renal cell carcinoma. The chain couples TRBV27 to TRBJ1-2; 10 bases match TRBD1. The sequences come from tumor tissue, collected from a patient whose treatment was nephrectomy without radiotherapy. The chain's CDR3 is CASSLGVGTGVDGYTF. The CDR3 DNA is TGTGCCAGCAGTTTAGGGGTTGGGACAGGGGTCGATGGCTACACCTTC.